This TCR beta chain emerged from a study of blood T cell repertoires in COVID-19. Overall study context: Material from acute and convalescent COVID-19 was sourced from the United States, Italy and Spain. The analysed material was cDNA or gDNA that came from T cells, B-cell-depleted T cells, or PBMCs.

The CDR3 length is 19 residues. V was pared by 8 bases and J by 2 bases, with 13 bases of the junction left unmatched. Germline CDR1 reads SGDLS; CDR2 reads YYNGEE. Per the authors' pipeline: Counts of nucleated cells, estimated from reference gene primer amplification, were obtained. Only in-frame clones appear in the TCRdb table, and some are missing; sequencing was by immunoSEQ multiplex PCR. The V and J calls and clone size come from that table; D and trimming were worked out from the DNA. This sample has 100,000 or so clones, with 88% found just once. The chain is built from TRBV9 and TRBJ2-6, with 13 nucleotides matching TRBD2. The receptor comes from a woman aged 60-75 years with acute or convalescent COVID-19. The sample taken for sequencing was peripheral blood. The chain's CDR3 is CASARGGLAGTTGANVLTF. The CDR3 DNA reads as TGTGCCAGTGCTAGGGGGGGACTAGCGGGAACTACTGGGGCCAACGTCCTGACTTTC.